A selection of T cell receptor beta chains follows, all from one sample in a study of CD8 T cells in Susac syndrome. TCRdb recomputed calls from the immunoSEQ multiplex PCR reads with MiXCR, one row per CDR3 protein. The top ten hold 0.084% of the sample, which has about 140,000 distinct CDR3 sequences, roughly 94% seen once. Sequences were obtained from CD4+ T cells from PBMCs. These receptors came from a human donor in good health. The CDR3 runs from the conserved cysteine through the conserved F or W. D genes are given only for firm matches. Only part of the rows carry a size: once, few, many, or a class if the clone is expanded.

-	TRBV10-1	-	TRBJ2-7	TGCGCCAGCAGTGCAGGGGGGGGCTACGAGCAGTACTTC	CASSAGGGYEQYF
-	TRBV20-1	-	TRBJ2-2	TGCAGTGCTTTTGTCCTGAGCACCGGGGAGCTGTTTTTT	CSAFVLSTGELFF
TRBD1	TRBV5-1	-	TRBJ1-2	TGCGCCAGCAGCTTTCCGACAGGGGAGGGCTACACCTTC	CASSFPTGEGYTF
-	TRBV29-1	-	TRBJ2-2	TGCAGCGGCAGGGTCACCGGGGTGCTGTTTTTT	CSGRVTGVLFF
TRBD2	TRBV27	-	TRBJ2-1	TGTGCCAGCAGTTTTAGCGGGAGGGCCAGAAATGAGCAGTTCTTC	CASSFSGRARNEQFF
-	TRBV28	-	TRBJ2-7	TGTGCCAGCAGGCCCGGGACTGGGGGCCTCGAGCAGTACTTC	CASRPGTGGLEQYF
-	TRBV24-1	once	TRBJ2-1	TGTGCCACCAGCCCTTCCGGGAATGAGCAGTTCTTC	CATSPSGNEQFF
-	TRBV18	-	TRBJ2-1	TGTGCCAGCTCACCGCTGGGGAACGATGAGCAGTTCTTC	CASSPLGNDEQFF
-	TRBV30	-	TRBJ1-1	TGTGCCTGGAGTGCTAGTAACATGGGCAGGCAGACTGAAGCTTTCTTT	CAWSASNMGRQTEAFF
-	TRBV20-1	-	TRBJ2-7	TGCAGTGCTTCTCCGATGGACAGTTCCTACGAGCAGTACTTC	CSASPMDSSYEQYF
TRBD1	TRBV30	-	TRBJ1-5	TGTGCCTGGACCCGGACAGGGGGAAATCAGCCCCAGCATTTT	CAWTRTGGNQPQHF
TRBD1	TRBV6-2/TRBV6-3	-	TRBJ2-7	TGTGCCAGCAGGCCTTCCCTGGGACAGGGGGTCGAGCAGTACTTC	CASRPSLGQGVEQYF
-	TRBV20-1	-	TRBJ2-6	TGCAGTGCTAGCAGGAGCTCTGGGGCCAACGTCCTGACTTTC	CSASRSSGANVLTF
-	TRBV5-4	-	TRBJ2-2	TGTGCCAGCAGCGGGACGCCTGCGAACACCGGGGAGCTGTTTTTT	CASSGTPANTGELFF
-	TRBV6-2/TRBV6-3	-	TRBJ2-7	TGTGCCAGCAGTTACAGGGTCGACTACGAGCAGTACTTC	CASSYRVDYEQYF
-	TRBV20-1	-	TRBJ1-4	TGCAGTGCGAGCGGACGGACTAATGAAAAACTGTTTTTT	CSASGRTNEKLFF
-	TRBV2	-	TRBJ1-2	TGTGCCAGCAGTGCTGCGGGCAGGGATGGATATGGCTACACCTTC	CASSAAGRDGYGYTF
-	TRBV29-1	few	TRBJ2-7	TGCAGCGCCCTAGTGTGGTGGGGCCAAAACTACGAGCAGTACTTC	CSALVWWGQNYEQYF
-	TRBV30	-	TRBJ1-3	TGTGCCTGGGAGACCCTTGGAAACACCATATATTTT	CAWETLGNTIYF
-	TRBV2	-	TRBJ2-7	TGTGCCAGCAGTGACGGGGTGTACGAGCAGTACTTC	CASSDGVYEQYF
-	TRBV7-9	-	TRBJ2-3	TGTGCCAGCAGCCTCGTGGGGGGTACGCAGTATTTT	CASSLVGGTQYF
-	TRBV12-3/TRBV12-4	-	TRBJ1-1	TGTGCCAGCAGTTTTTCGTACACTGAAGCTTTCTTT	CASSFSYTEAFF
TRBD1	TRBV3-1	once	TRBJ2-5	TGTGCCAGCAGCCAAGAACACGGACAGGGATGGATAGAGACCCAGTACTTC	CASSQEHGQGWIETQYF
TRBD2	TRBV3-1	-	TRBJ2-3	TGTGCCAGCAGCCAATTAGCGGGAGGAGGGGGAAATACGCAGTATTTT	CASSQLAGGGGNTQYF
TRBD2	TRBV7-9	-	TRBJ2-7	TGTGCCAGCAGCTTACCAGCCGGGACTACGTCGGAACCATACGAGCAGTACTTC	CASSLPAGTTSEPYEQYF
-	TRBV9	-	TRBJ2-1	TGTGCCAGCAGCGTAGAACGAATCAATGAGCAGTTCTTC	CASSVERINEQFF
-	TRBV12-3/TRBV12-4	-	TRBJ1-2	TGTGCCAGCAGTTTAAGAGGCTTGGGAGATGGCTACACCTTC	CASSLRGLGDGYTF
-	TRBV5-6	-	TRBJ1-2	TGTGCCAGCAGCTTCATCGCACAGGACATTTTCTATGGCTACACCTTC	CASSFIAQDIFYGYTF
-	TRBV25-1	-	TRBJ2-3	TGTGCCAGCAGTGAAGTAGCAGGGGGCACAGATACGCAGTATTTT	CASSEVAGGTDTQYF
-	TRBV2	-	TRBJ2-7	TGTGCCAGCAAAGCAGCCTACGAGCAGTACTTC	CASKAAYEQYF
-	TRBV11-3	-	TRBJ2-7	TGTGCCAGCAGCTTTACCGTGTCAGGAGGGTTCGGCTTC	CASSFTVSGGFGF
-	TRBV28	-	TRBJ1-5	TGTGCCAGCAGTTTGGAGAATCAGCCCCAGCATTTT	CASSLENQPQHF
-	TRBV7-9	once	TRBJ2-1	TGTGCCAGCAGCTTGGGGCGGGTGCCTGGCAATGAGCAGTTCTTC	CASSLGRVPGNEQFF
-	TRBV23-1	-	TRBJ1-1	TGCGCCAGCAGTCAATCGAGCGGGAACACTGAAGCTTTCTTT	CASSQSSGNTEAFF
-	TRBV4-1	-	TRBJ1-5	TGCGCCAGCAGCCAAGATTCGGGGCCCAGCCAGCCCCAGCATTTT	CASSQDSGPSQPQHF
-	TRBV13	-	TRBJ2-2	TGTGCCAGCAGTCCACCGCGGGACACGAACACCGGGGAGCTGTTTTTT	CASSPPRDTNTGELFF
-	TRBV4-2	once	TRBJ2-1	TGTGCCAGCAGCCCCCAGACCCAAGGGGGCTCCTACAATGAGCAGTTCTTC	CASSPQTQGGSYNEQFF
TRBD2	TRBV20-1	-	TRBJ2-1	TGCAGTGCCAGCCTCCAGCTAGCGGGAATCAATGAGCAGTTCTTC	CSASLQLAGINEQFF
TRBD1	TRBV12-3/TRBV12-4	-	TRBJ1-1	TGTGCCAGCAGAGAACAGGGGGACACTGAAGCTTTCTTT	CASREQGDTEAFF
-	TRBV7-9	-	TRBJ2-2	TGTGCCAGCAGCTTCGACACCAACACCGGGGAGCTGTTTTTT	CASSFDTNTGELFF
TRBD2	TRBV19	-	TRBJ2-1	TGTGCCAGTAGTACGAGGACTAGCGGGAGGCCCAATGAGCAGTTCTTC	CASSTRTSGRPNEQFF
TRBD1	TRBV2	-	TRBJ2-5	TGTGCCAGCAGTGTGGACAGGTTGGGGACCCAGTACTTC	CASSVDRLGTQYF
TRBD2	TRBV7-9	-	TRBJ2-1	TGTGCCAGCAGCTTAGCTCTAGCGGGAGGAAGGAATGAGCAGTTCTTC	CASSLALAGGRNEQFF
-	TRBV27	-	TRBJ1-3	TGTGCCAGCAGTGTGACCGGGACGCCTGGAAACACCATATATTTT	CASSVTGTPGNTIYF
-	TRBV7-2	-	TRBJ2-7	TGTGCCAGCAGCTTAGGGGCGGCGAAAAACTCCTACGAGCAGTACTTC	CASSLGAAKNSYEQYF
-	TRBV10-3	-	TRBJ2-4	TGTGCCATCAGTGAGTCCCCAGGGGTGGGAAACATTCAGTACTTC	CAISESPGVGNIQYF